Below, one T cell receptor (beta chain) is given with its context. This CDR3 contains 15 residues. V was pared by 3 bases and J by 4 bases, with 7 bases of the junction left unmatched. Germline V gene sequence: CDR1 SGHAT, CDR2 FQNNGV. Vbeta (60) and Jbeta (13) primers were used in the PCR. Data came from immunoSEQ multiplex PCR; TCRdb stores just in-frame clones and leaves some out. The data contain around 65,000 clones, about three quarters of them singletons. The data were taken from a study of cytomegalovirus exposure and HLA in healthy donors. This TCR came from a young woman in good health and CMV-seropositive. The rearrangement links TRBV11-2 to TRBJ2-3; 7 bases are shared with TRBD2. Sequenced material: PBMCs. Here the CDR3 reads CASSLGGNRADTQYF. DNA for the CDR3: TGTGCCAGCAGCTTGGGGGGGAATCGCGCAGATACGCAGTATTTT.